This TCR beta chain was sequenced during a study of blood T cells in healthy people across ages (dated by TCRdb to about 2015). For the wider study: Template switching captured roughly one uniquely barcoded TCR beta cDNA molecule per two T cells in model experiments. To track age-related changes in TCR beta repertoire diversity, the study relied on deep sequencing normalized with unique cDNA molecular identifiers. The donors were divided into four age groups: young (average around 16 years), middle-aged (under 40), aged (62) and long-lived (roughly 82). Donors of different ages were randomly distributed across sequencing lanes to avoid experimental bias. For two donors (one aged 18 to 29 and one aged 80 or older), the study analyzed two additional independent replicas of 1 million unique cDNA reads from the same blood draw. Results and caveats for the whole study, not just this receptor: Because donor CMV infection status was unknown, age-related changes in expanded clonotypes were potentially confounded. As age increased, observed TCR beta diversity per million T cells dropped in a roughly linear way, and a significant reduction was already evident by age 40. Compared with the aged group, more naive CD4+ T cells, fewer expanded clones and increased TCR diversity were shown by the long-lived group, suggesting age selection. Estimates of total diversity based on one million sequenced T cells were regarded as lower bounds and as underestimates. The percentage of naive T cells measured by flow cytometry correlated strongly with observed TCR beta diversity. Since profiling was done on bulk unsorted PBMCs, naive and antigen-experienced compartments could not be conclusively compared.

Per the germline V gene, SGHRS is the CDR1 and YFSETQ is the CDR2. There are 17 amino acids in the CDR3, from cysteine to phenylalanine inclusive. The CDR3 DNA has 51 bases and is translated from base 1. The trim is 4 bases for V and 1 base for J, with a gap of 19 bases between the germline ends. This clonotype was seen only a few times. Its cognate antigen has yet to be identified. Per-base qualities were not stored, and no clone one base away is much larger. The donors were around 39 Caucasian individuals from Russia, aged roughly 6 to 100 years, who were systemically healthy. About 9.1 milliliters of peripheral blood were collected from each donor into EDTA-treated Vacutainer tubes. Ficoll-Paque density-gradient centrifugation was used to isolate PBMCs, with at least 6.5 million per sample. Trizol reagent was used to extract total RNA from the PBMCs, yielding at least 6 micrograms per sample. The percentages of naive CD45RAhigh/CD27high T cells were determined by flow cytometry on a PBMC aliquot from every donor.

The library was prepared using 5' RACE. For sequencing, an Illumina HiSeq 2500 was employed. A second about 7 to 12 cycle PCR used a sample-barcoded 5' primer and a J-beta primer mix. Each TCR beta cDNA molecule received a unique molecular identifier from a template-switch 5' adaptor carrying 12 random nucleotides. Each sample yielded at least 3 million CDR3-containing paired-end reads. First-strand cDNA was synthesized from all RNA with the Mint cDNA synthesis kit, primed by a TRBC-specific oligonucleotide. After uracil-DNA glycosylase treatment, a first 18-cycle PCR used universal primers M1SS and BC2_uni_R on all cDNA. As for the original processing: For normalization, 1 million high-quality reads, each with a distinct molecular identifier, were randomly selected from each sample. Reads with shared molecular identifiers were discarded instead of being binned into consensus sequences. CDR3 identification, clonotype clustering and error correction used MiTCR with a Q25 quality threshold and the strictest error-elimination algorithm. A nonparametric unseen species model using Euler transformation provided a lower-bound estimate of total TCR beta diversity. TCRdb reran the public reads through fastp at Q25 and MiXCR, keeping productive beta chains. For every CDR3 protein sequence, its rows merge into one entry that carries the most common genes and DNA. For this entry, the V and J calls and clone size follow TCRdb and not the study's own pipeline. For this sample the table gives about 720,000 distinct CDR3 sequences, of which about 20% were detected only once. The ten largest clones capture 20% to 25% of the sample.

The chain was built from TRBV5-1 and TRBJ2-3; the D gene is perhaps TRBD2, on 7 matching bases. This TCR was recovered from a man between 65 and 79 years old in good health. Sequencing was carried out using blood. The CDR3 in this case is CASSRSAGGGGTDTQYF. The sequenced DNA: TGCGCCAGCAGCAGATCCGCTGGAGGGGGGGGCACAGATACGCAGTATTTT.